The rows below give T cell receptor beta chains drawn from one sample of a study of T cell repertoires in cytomegalovirus infection. TCRdb passed the reads through MiXCR, listing each CDR3 protein once. The table records roughly 760,000 distinct CDR3 sequences, roughly a third of them present only once. The sample was PBMCs. Receptors were obtained from a human donor in good health (CMV status not recorded). Some clones in this sample may be carry-over from other donors' samples. Both conserved end residues are part of each CDR3. A D gene is named only where the DNA matches it firmly. Part of the rows lack a size; the others show once, few, many or a class for expanded clones.

V	J	size	D	CDR3	DNA
TRBV29-1	TRBJ2-5	-	TRBD1	CSVEGDRGKTQYF	TGCAGCGTTGAAGGTGACAGGGGGAAGACCCAGTACTTC
TRBV12-3/TRBV12-4	TRBJ1-1	many	-	CASSLMNTEAFF	TGTGCCAGCAGCCTTATGAACACTGAAGCTTTCTTT
TRBV7-8	TRBJ1-1	-	-	CASSLAGPDTEAFF	TGTGCCAGCAGCTTAGCAGGGCCTGACACTGAAGCTTTCTTT
TRBV11-1	TRBJ2-1	many	TRBD2	CASSMREGLPSTRNEQFF	TGTGCCAGCAGCATGCGGGAGGGCCTTCCCTCCACGCGGAATGAGCAGTTCTTC
TRBV12-3/TRBV12-4	TRBJ2-4	-	-	CASSLPQGSNIQYF	TGTGCCAGCAGTTTACCCCAGGGCTCAAACATTCAGTACTTC
TRBV27	TRBJ1-1	-	-	CASRRSTEAFF	TGTGCCAGCAGGAGATCAACTGAAGCTTTCTTT
TRBV7-9	TRBJ2-7	few	-	CASSLNTVLVEQYF	TGTGCCAGCAGCTTAAATACAGTCCTGGTCGAGCAGTACTTC
TRBV11-2	TRBJ2-7	few	TRBD1	CASSLPGQNYLPYEQYF	TGTGCCAGCAGCCTGCCGGGACAGAATTATCTGCCCTACGAGCAGTACTTC
TRBV6-1	TRBJ2-7	few	TRBD1	CASRDRDFYEQYF	TGTGCCAGCAGGGACAGGGATTTCTACGAGCAGTACTTC
TRBV7-3	TRBJ2-7	-	-	CASSPTGRDPHEQYF	TGTGCCAGCAGCCCGACGGGGCGCGACCCCCACGAGCAGTACTTC
TRBV2	TRBJ2-3	-	TRBD1	CASSTTGTGGPDTQYF	TGTGCCAGCAGTACAACCGGGACAGGGGGCCCAGATACGCAGTATTTT
TRBV29-1	TRBJ1-5	-	TRBD1	CSVRQGGGQPQHF	TGCAGCGTTAGACAGGGGGGCGGTCAGCCCCAGCATTTT
TRBV20-1	TRBJ2-5	-	-	CSAKLRWTPQETQYF	TGCAGTGCTAAGTTGAGGTGGACCCCCCAAGAGACCCAGTACTTC
TRBV11-2	TRBJ1-6	few	TRBD1	CASSSWTGMNSPLHF	TGTGCCAGCAGCTCCTGGACAGGGATGAATTCACCCCTCCACTTT
TRBV6-5	TRBJ1-1	-	-	CASSDPSREHGRPFF	TGTGCCAGCAGTGACCCCTCTCGGGAGCACGGCAGGCCTTTCTTT
TRBV27	TRBJ2-7	-	TRBD2	CASSFGLAEGEQYF	TGTGCCAGCAGTTTCGGACTAGCGGAGGGAGAGCAGTACTTC
TRBV10-3	TRBJ1-1	-	TRBD1	CAIRETGGEAFF	TGTGCCATCAGGGAGACAGGGGGCGAAGCTTTCTTT
TRBV7-9	TRBJ1-4	-	-	CASSPVLSGEKLFF	TGTGCCAGCAGCCCCGTCCTCTCGGGAGAAAAACTGTTTTTT
TRBV10-3	TRBJ2-1	few	-	CAIRVRNEQFF	TGTGCCATCAGAGTCCGGAATGAGCAGTTCTTC
TRBV4-1	TRBJ2-7	-	TRBD2	CASSPTSSGSYEQYF	TGCGCCAGCAGCCCTACCTCTAGCGGGAGCTACGAGCAGTACTTC
TRBV7-8	TRBJ1-4	-	TRBD1	CASSPGGVANEKLFF	TGTGCCAGCAGCCCAGGGGGGGTTGCTAATGAAAAACTGTTTTTT
TRBV11-2	TRBJ1-2	-	-	CASSPRGGLAYGYTF	TGTGCCAGCAGCCCCCGAGGTGGGTTGGCCTATGGCTACACCTTC
TRBV5-4	TRBJ2-7	few	-	CASSSAIGHYEQYF	TGTGCCAGCAGCTCGGCCATTGGTCACTACGAGCAGTACTTC
TRBV7-2	TRBJ1-1	-	-	CASSLNGRAVNTEAFF	TGTGCCAGCAGCTTAAACGGGAGGGCGGTGAACACTGAAGCTTTCTTT